The TCR beta chain described here comes from a study of blood T cell repertoires in COVID-19 (dated by TCRdb to about 2020). Regarding the research as a whole: Samples covering the acute and convalescent phases of COVID-19 were provided by collaborators in the United States, Italy and Spain. The prospective study material was composed of cDNA or gDNA derived from T cells, B-cell-depleted T cells, or PBMCs. Deeply sampled blood TCRbeta repertoires from subjects exposed to, actively infected with, or recovered from COVID-19 were included in the dataset. A freely available public database, intended as a resource for researchers studying the immune response to SARS-CoV-2, is where the repertoires were released. Samples came from the ongoing ImmuneRACE study (first 160 participants) plus 1,254 subjects from 6 global collaborators. Sample metadata almost always included a de-identified subject ID, COVID-19 status, age in years and sex. Where available, HLA class I and class II types were taken from metadata supplied by the sample provider and were not determined by assay-based typing.

Results the study describes overall, beyond this receptor: Clinical and demographic metadata were provided uncurated, with the amount varying by source and participant.

Via the germline V gene (reference sequence), CDR1 is LNHDA and CDR2 SQIVND. The CDR3 holds 16 amino acids from the cysteine to the phenylalanine. The read is trimmed to its CDR3 DNA, 48 bases read in frame from base 1. From V the trimming removes 3 bases and from J it removes 6 bases, while the gene matches leave 10 bases of the junction unaccounted for. A note on this clone: It has no known antigen specificity. Base qualities are not provided; no much larger clone lies one nucleotide away.

Enrolling through a virtual design, the prospective study's participants ranged in age from about 18 to 100 years and lived across roughly 24 United States geographic areas. To assign participants to cohorts, the prospective study relied on clinical history that participants themselves reported in a screening survey and a study questionnaire. In the prospective study, whole blood, serum and a nasopharyngeal or oropharyngeal swab were collected from each participant by mobile phlebotomists. Over a roughly two-month period, participants in the prospective study had the option of providing additional blood draws and questionnaires. Before DNA extraction, prospective study blood samples were shipped either frozen or at room temperature. TCRbeta CDR3 regions were amplified from genomic DNA using the immunoSEQ Assay, a bias-controlled multiplex PCR. For the original study's pipeline: The number of nucleated cells in each sample was estimated from the amplification of reference gene primers within the assay. Sequence reads were collapsed and filtered to measure the absolute abundance of every unique TCRbeta CDR3 rearrangement. For each sample, productive Simpson clonality was calculated as the square root of Simpson's diversity index across productive rearrangements. In TCRdb, the immuneACCESS table is reduced to in-frame sequences with V and J assigned. These tables do not hold every clone; where another copy was compared, an unresolved V gene accounts for under half, and the others remain unexplained. V, J and clone size derive from that table, while D and trimming were established from the DNA sequence. A total of about 210,000 clones appear in this sample, under 90% of them only once. About 8.9% of the sample comes from the top ten.

The sequence was obtained from a woman aged 50 to 60 with acute COVID-19. Recombination linked TRBV19 to TRBJ2-2; TRBD1 agrees with 7 junctional bases. Sequenced: PBMCs or T cells enriched from blood (not recorded which). The CDR3 region has the sequence CASSIVTGIISGELFF. The nucleotides are TGTGCCAGTAGTATTGTGACAGGGATAATTTCCGGGGAGCTGTTTTTT.